Shown below are 30 T cell receptor beta chains from a single sample sequenced in a study of T cell repertoires in cytomegalovirus infection. TCRdb re-analysed the reads in MiXCR, keeping a single row per CDR3 protein. The sample has roughly 920,000 distinct CDR3 sequences, around 32% seen once. Their target antigens are unknown. The sequencing here drew on cultured CD8+ T cells from PBMCs, taken from culture after CMV antigen stimulation. The receptors were sampled from a human donor in good health (CMV status not recorded). Some clones in this sample may be carry-over from other donors' samples.

In regard to this clonotype: Mismatch with germline at one junction end may stem from a read error. The gene calls are TRBV27 and TRBJ2-1, with 11 nucleotides matching TRBD1. This CDR3 has 14 residues. Germline values: CDR1 MNHEY, CDR2 SMNVEV (reference sequence). The CDR3 loop is CASSWDRGYNEQIF. In nucleotides, the CDR3 is TGTGCCAGCAGTTGGGACAGGGGGTATAATGAGCAGATCTTC.

This clonotype was counted only a few times. V is TRBV7-9 and J is TRBJ1-1; maybe TRBD1 (5 bases). Germline V gives CDR1 SEHNR, CDR2 FQNEAQ (reference sequence). The CDR3 consists of 13 residues. V lost 3 bases and J lost 3, with 8 bases in between. The CDR3 sequence: CASSLGTHTEAFF. CDR3 nucleotides: TGTGCCAGCAGCTTGGGGACGCACACTGAAGCTTTCTTT. The full variable domain, in which reference TRBV7-9 and TRBJ1-1 provide the parts outside the CDR3, is DTGVSQNPRHKITKRGQNVTFRCDPISEHNRLYWYRQTLGQGPEFLTYFQNEAQLEKSRLLSDRFSAERPKGSFSTLEIQRTEQGDSAMYLCASSLGTHTEAFFGQGTRLTVV.

With respect to this clonotype: The junction differs from germline at one of its ends, possibly a read error. The rearrangement uses TRBV7-3 and TRBJ1-5; D is possibly TRBD1 (6 bases). The germline V gene has CDR1 SGHTA and CDR2 FQGTGA. There are 14 residues in the CDR3. CDR3 nucleotides: TGTGTCAGCAGCCCGGGACAAAGCAATCAGCCCCAGCATTTT. Protein product: CVSSPGQSNQPQHF.

The gene calls are TRBV12-3 or TRBV12-4 and TRBJ2-5; the D call may be TRBD1 or TRBD2 (5 bases each). CDR3 length: 15 amino acids. V was pared by 0 bases and J by 7 bases, with 15 bases between. The CDR3 bases are TGTGCCAGCAGTTTAGCCCGGGGACGCCTTATGACCCAGTACTTC. As protein: CASSLARGRLMTQYF.

Only a few counts were recorded for this clonotype. The CDR3 region has the DNA TGTGCCAGCAGCTCATGGTGGACAGGGGGGTACCAAGAGACCCAGTACTTC. It yields the protein CASSSWWTGGYQETQYF. This sequence joins TRBV7-9 and TRBJ2-5; 10 bases match TRBD1. Germline assignment: CDR1 SEHNR and CDR2 FQNEAQ (reference sequence). The CDR3 has 17 amino acids. Trimming removed 4 bases from V and 0 bases from J; junction bases left unmatched: 8.

In its sample, this clonotype was seen a few times. The V call is TRBV24-1, the J call TRBJ2-3; 10 bases map to TRBD2. The CDR3 consists of 16 residues. Germline loops: CDR1 KGHDR, CDR2 SFDVKD. J was trimmed by 5 bases and V by 3 bases; bases with no gene match: 7. CDR3 in DNA: TGTGCCACCAGTGATCCAGCGGGGGGGCTTGGAGATACGCAGTATTTT. It specifies CATSDPAGGLGDTQYF.

The chain is built from TRBV6-2 or TRBV6-3 and TRBJ2-3; D might be TRBD2 (7 bases). Germline CDR1 and CDR2: MNHEY and SVGEGT. V was shortened by 2 bases and J by 5 bases, with 20 bases between the two germline ends. The CDR3 is made up of 17 amino acids. Here the CDR3 DNA reads TGTGCCAGCAGTTACATTTTTCGGGGGGCGCGAGGAGATACGCAGTATTTT. It codes for CASSYIFRGARGDTQYF.

This clonotype has just a few counts. The chain recombines TRBV27 with TRBJ1-2; D may be TRBD1 (5 bases). The germline V gene has CDR1 MNHEY and CDR2 SMNVEV (reference sequence). This CDR3 spans 13 amino acids. V lost 2 bases and J lost 7, with 11 bases in between. Here the CDR3 reads CASSLTAGSGYTF. The CDR3 DNA follows: TGTGCCAGCAGTTTAACGGCAGGGTCTGGCTACACCTTC.

This clonotype has just a few counts. The chain links TRBV7-6 to TRBJ1-5; no firm D call. Per germline, CDR1 SGHVS and CDR2 FNYEAQ. V lost 3 bases, J lost 3 bases, and 12 bases lay in between. There are 15 residues in the CDR3. The CDR3 loop is CASSFKSGLNQPQHF. The CDR3 DNA follows: TGTGCCAGCAGCTTCAAGTCTGGACTCAATCAGCCCCAGCATTTT.

V gene TRBV7-9 combines with J gene TRBJ2-7; no reliable D call. The CDR3 consists of 12 residues. V lost 4 bases and J 7 bases, leaving 11 bases between the germline ends. Germline V lookup: CDR1 SEHNR, CDR2 FQNEAQ (reference sequence). The CDR3 nucleotides are TGTGCCAGCAGCTCCGGCTCCGAAGAGCAGTACGTC. It codes for CASSSGSEEQYV.

This chain uses TRBV12-3 or TRBV12-4 with TRBJ2-4; 9 nucleotides align to TRBD1. The CDR3 extends over 13 amino acids. V shed 8 bases and J 6 bases; nucleotides not matched to a gene: 5. CDR3 in amino acids: CASLPTGGNIQYF. The DNA for the CDR3 is TGTGCCAGCCTACCGACAGGGGGAAACATTCAGTACTTC.

This clonotype was seen ten or more times. This chain uses TRBV7-9 with TRBJ1-3, with D hard to call. This CDR3 contains 13 residues. V was clipped by 5 bases and J by 5 bases, with 10 bases between them. Germline CDR1 SEHNR, CDR2 FQNEAQ (reference sequence). In DNA, the CDR3 is TGTGCCAGCAGCGCCGGGCCCCGAAACACCATATATTTT. Translated, it gives CASSAGPRNTIYF.

V usage is TRBV7-6 and J usage is TRBJ1-5, with a weak D call TRBD1 (6 bases). The CDR3 is 14 residues long. Germline CDR1 reads SGHVS; CDR2 reads FNYEAQ. Between the trimmed V and J ends, which lost 5 bases and 4 bases, there was a span of 12 bases. This CDR3 reads CASSIQGPNQPQHF. For the CDR3, the DNA is TGTGCCAGCAGCATACAGGGACCGAATCAGCCCCAGCATTTT.

This chain uses TRBV27 with TRBJ2-1, with 9 bases lining up with TRBD1. The CDR3 runs 15 residues. J gave up 5 bases and V 7 bases, and 9 bases lay outside the gene matches. Germline CDR1 MNHEY, CDR2 SMNVEV (reference sequence). CDR3: CASKTGTGPNNEQFF. The CDR3 coding sequence is TGTGCCAGCAAAACCGGGACAGGGCCTAACAATGAGCAGTTCTTC.

This clonotype was counted a few times. This sequence joins TRBV7-9 and TRBJ2-1; 13 bases agree with TRBD2. Germline loops: CDR1 SEHNR, CDR2 FQNEAQ (reference sequence). This CDR3 is 17 amino acids long. Trimming cost V 2 bases and J 8 bases; bases outside gene matches: 9. The DNA of the CDR3 is TGTGCCAGCAGCTTACGGACTAGCGGGGGCCTTGGCCATGAGCAGTTCTTC. Protein product: CASSLRTSGGLGHEQFF.

This clonotype was seen only a few times. The chain has TRBV4-1 and TRBJ2-2; D gene uncertain. Trimming took off 0 bases at V and 3 bases at J, with 14 bases between the two ends. The CDR3 sequence is 17 residues long. Germline V gives CDR1 MGHRA, CDR2 YSYEKL. Written as DNA, the CDR3 is TGCGCCAGCAGCCAAGATCCTGGAGTACAGTACACCGGGGAGCTGTTTTTT. The encoded protein is CASSQDPGVQYTGELFF.

In this sample, this clonotype turned up a few times. The CDR3 here is CATRPGDRGTAGNTIYF. The CDR3 DNA follows: TGTGCCACCCGGCCCGGGGACAGGGGTACCGCTGGAAACACCATATATTTT. This rearrangement joins TRBV7-3 to TRBJ1-3; 10 nucleotides match TRBD1. Germline V gene lookup returns CDR1 SGHTA and CDR2 FQGTGA. The CDR3 is made up of 17 amino acids. Trimming cost V 10 bases and J 2 bases; bases outside gene matches: 14.

The chain couples TRBV29-1 to TRBJ1-2; 8 nucleotides align to TRBD1. This CDR3 region has 12 residues. Germline V gives CDR1 SQVTM, CDR2 ANQGSEA. The J segment lost 8 bases and the V segment lost 3 bases, leaving 5 bases of the junction unmatched. In DNA, the CDR3 is TGCAGCGTTGACGGCAGGGGGCTCGGCTACACCTTC. Translated: CSVDGRGLGYTF.

In its sample, this clonotype was seen a few times. The rearrangement joins TRBV24-1 to TRBJ2-1; no clear D. V was shortened by 2 bases and J by 10 bases, with 11 bases between the two germline ends. The CDR3 loop spans 13 amino acids. CDR1 is KGHDR and CDR2 is SFDVKD in the germline V gene. CDR3 DNA: TGTGCCACCAGTGATTATCTCCTCACAGAGCAGTTCTTC. Translating it yields CATSDYLLTEQFF.

The chain links TRBV10-1 to TRBJ1-5, with D possibly TRBD1 on 5 matching bases. Trimming removed 8 bases at V and 8 bases at J, with 7 bases between. CDR3 size: 10 residues. Per the germline V gene, CDR1 is WNHNN and CDR2 is SYGVQD (reference sequence). The CDR3 DNA sequence: TGCGCCAGCCCGGGGGAGCCCCAGCATTTT. Amino acids: CASPGEPQHF.

This sequence joins TRBV20-1 and TRBJ2-3; no reliable D call. V lost 4 bases to trimming and J lost 6 bases, with 5 bases between them. This CDR3 has 10 residues. Per the germline V gene, CDR1 is DFQATT and CDR2 is SNEGSKA (reference sequence). CDR3 sequence reads: CSAIRDTQYF. The DNA of the CDR3 is TGCAGTGCTATAAGGGATACGCAGTATTTT.

This clonotype was seen a few times. The rearrangement uses TRBV12-3 or TRBV12-4 and TRBJ2-1, with D maybe TRBD2 (5 bases). V was cut by 5 bases and J by 5 bases, with 22 bases left in between. The CDR3 length is 17 residues. The CDR3 nucleotides read TGTGCCAGCAGTCGTAGAACACGGTTAACCGGGGACAATGAGCAGTTCTTC. As protein: CASSRRTRLTGDNEQFF.

A word on this clonotype: Germline is not matched at one junction end, which may reflect a read error. V gene TRBV6-6 combines with J gene TRBJ2-7; D gene uncertain. Germline V gene lookup returns CDR1 MNHNY and CDR2 SVGAGI (reference sequence). This CDR3 region has 19 residues. In nucleotides, the CDR3 is TGTGCCAGCAGTTACTCGGGGTCCCAAAGATTGCAGCTCTCCTACGGGCAGTACTTC. This sequence encodes CASSYSGSQRLQLSYGQYF.

The CDR3 region has the DNA TGTGCCAGTAGTATGGTCGACAGGGGGGATCAGCCCCAGCATTTT. It encodes CASSMVDRGDQPQHF. The chain combines TRBV19 with TRBJ1-5, with 9 bases identical to TRBD1. This CDR3 has 15 residues. Germline trimming cut 3 bases from V and 5 bases from J; bases unmatched to any gene: 5. Germline values: CDR1 LNHDA, CDR2 SQIVND (reference sequence).

This clonotype showed up just a few times. This CDR3 reads CASSVASGGPYDIQYF. The CDR3 DNA follows: TGTGCCAGCAGCGTAGCTAGCGGGGGACCGTATGACATTCAGTACTTC. This rearrangement joins TRBV9 to TRBJ2-4, with 10 bases that match TRBD2. The CDR3 spans 16 residues. V lost 0 bases, J lost 8 bases, and 8 bases stayed unmatched. Germline CDR1 reads SGDLS; CDR2 reads YYNGEE.

Ten or more counts support this clonotype. The gene calls are TRBV2 and TRBJ2-5; 8 bases align to TRBD2. The CDR3 is made up of 15 amino acids. The V segment lost 7 bases and the J segment 1 base; nucleotides outside the gene matches: 8. Germline CDR1 and CDR2: SNHLY and FYNNEI. CDR3 nucleotide sequence: TGTGCCAGCATCCCGGCGGGGGGCGGCCAAGAGACCCAGTACTTC. Amino acids: CASIPAGGGQETQYF. Full variable domain (rest looked up from reference TRBV2 and TRBJ2-5): EPEVTQTPSHQVTQMGQEVILRCVPISNHLYFYWYRQILGQKVEFLVSFYNNEISEKSEIFDDQFSVERPDGSNFTLKIRSTKLEDSAMYFCASIPAGGGQETQYFGPGTRLLVL.

The V gene is TRBV19, the J gene TRBJ2-1, with 10 bases aligning to TRBD1. The CDR3 consists of 15 residues. V trimming: 10 bases; J trimming: 1 base; junction bases outside the gene matches: 7. Germline values: CDR1 LNHDA, CDR2 SQIVND (reference sequence). CDR3 coding DNA: TGTGCCACTAAACCGGGACAGGGGTCCTACAATGAGCAGTTCTTC. Amino acid sequence: CATKPGQGSYNEQFF.

This clonotype was observed at least ten times. CDR3 in amino acids: CASSLARGMNTEAFF. As DNA, the CDR3 is TGTGCCAGCAGCTTAGCGCGGGGCATGAACACTGAAGCTTTCTTT. V gene TRBV7-6 combines with J gene TRBJ1-1, with D perhaps TRBD1 (5 bases). Germline V lookup: CDR1 SGHVS, CDR2 FNYEAQ. V lost 0 bases, J lost 0 bases, and 8 bases lay in between. This CDR3 is built from 15 residues.

The CDR3 sequence is CASSPQPPGLAGENYEQYF. As DNA, the CDR3 is TGTGCCAGCAGCCCCCAACCTCCGGGACTAGCGGGGGAAAATTACGAGCAGTACTTC. V gene TRBV7-6 combines with J gene TRBJ2-7; 14 bases fit TRBD2. Germline lookup yields CDR1 SGHVS and CDR2 FNYEAQ. The CDR3 is made up of 19 amino acids. The V segment lost 5 bases and the J segment 4 bases; nucleotides outside the gene matches: 16. Together with reference TRBV7-6 and TRBJ2-7, the CDR3 gives the full variable domain: GAGVSQSPRYKVTKRGQDVALRCDPISGHVSLYWYRQALGQGPEFLTYFNYEAQQDKSGLPNDRFSAERPEGSISTLTIQRTEQRDSAMYRCASSPQPPGLAGENYEQYFGPGTRLTVT.

The chain carries TRBV6-1 and TRBJ1-2, with TRBD1 as a possible D gene (6 bases). Trimming removed 5 bases from V and 4 bases from J, with 11 bases in between. Germline V gene lookup returns CDR1 MNHNS and CDR2 SASEGT. CDR3 length: 13 residues. The CDR3 DNA follows: TGTGCCAGCAGTCGGGACACATCCTATGGCTACACCTTC. Its translation: CASSRDTSYGYTF.